The TCR beta chain described here comes from a study of control samples from healthy donors and cancer patients. The CDR3 has 15 amino acids. The table came from immunoSEQ multiplex PCR; TCRdb's copy has only in-frame clones and leaves some out. The repertoire holds some 170,000 clones, with approximately 94% as singletons. Sequenced sample: PBMCs. The chain links TRBV21-1 to TRBJ1-2. TRBV21-1 is deemed a pseudogene. The receptor comes from a man in his fifties or sixties with colorectal cancer. The CDR3 spells CASRSKGLANYGYTF. CDR3 sequence (DNA): TGTGCCAGCCGATCCAAAGGGTTAGCTAACTATGGCTACACCTTC.